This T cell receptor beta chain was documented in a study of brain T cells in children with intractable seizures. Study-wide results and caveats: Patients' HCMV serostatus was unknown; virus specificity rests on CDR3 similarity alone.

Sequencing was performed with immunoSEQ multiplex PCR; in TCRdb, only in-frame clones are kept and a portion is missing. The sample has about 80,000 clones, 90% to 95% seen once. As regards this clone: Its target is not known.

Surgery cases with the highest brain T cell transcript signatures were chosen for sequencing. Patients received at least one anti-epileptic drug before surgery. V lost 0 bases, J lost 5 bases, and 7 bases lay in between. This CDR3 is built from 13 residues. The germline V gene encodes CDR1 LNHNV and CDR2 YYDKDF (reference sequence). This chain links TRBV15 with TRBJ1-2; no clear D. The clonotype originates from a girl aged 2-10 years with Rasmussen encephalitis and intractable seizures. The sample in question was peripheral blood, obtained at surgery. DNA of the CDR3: TGTGCCACCAGCAGAGATAACCTATATGGCTACACCTTC. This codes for CATSRDNLYGYTF.